This T cell receptor (beta chain) was sequenced in a study of molecular identifiers for immune sequencing clone quantification. Study-wide context: Replicate experiments divided RNA from around 20,000 or 100,000 naive CD8 cells into five parts and sequenced four.

TCRdb reprocessed the PCR reads with MiXCR, giving one entry per CDR3 protein. The sample has over 600,000 distinct CDR3 sequences, just under 20% seen once; the top ten hold 0.85% to 0.9%. Study-wide results and limits: Shared barcodes on identical TCR molecules could underestimate the sizes of highly expanded clones.

Every naive CD8 library was made from between about 17,000 and 1,100,000 sorted cells with 10%, 30% or 50% RNA. The length of the CDR3 is 14 residues. Germline V lookup: CDR1 MNHEY, CDR2 SVGAGI. Deletions cut 1 base from V and 2 bases from J, with 8 bases between. This clonotype was recorded many times. Its antigen is still unknown. The rearrangement uses TRBV6-5 and TRBJ1-2, with D hard to call. This sequence was found in a human donor in good health. Some libraries in this study had Jurkat cell RNA spiked in. The sample consisted of naive CD8+ T cells from blood, with Jurkat cell RNA spiked in. Subset noted: FACS-sorted CD8+CD4-CCR7+CD45RA+ naive T cells. The CDR3 bases are TGTGCCAGCAGTTACTTTCCCATCAACTATGGCTACACCTTC. This translates into CASSYFPINYGYTF.